The next 10 T cell receptor beta chains were all read from a single sample in a study of blood T cell repertoires in COVID-19. TCRdb keeps only in-frame clones here, not all; method: immunoSEQ multiplex PCR. In the table there are some 51,000 clones, 75% to 95% of which are singletons. The sample was peripheral blood. The receptors were sampled from a man aged 50-59 years with acute or convalescent COVID-19.

This chain uses TRBV11-2 with TRBJ2-3; D possibly corresponds to TRBD2 (5 bases). The CDR3 extends over 12 amino acids. CDR1 SGHAT and CDR2 FQNNGV come from the germline V gene. Trimming took 3 bases from V and 5 from J, leaving 6 bases between them. This CDR3 is CASSFGRDTQYF. The CDR3 DNA reads as TGTGCCAGCAGCTTTGGGAGAGATACGCAGTATTTT.

V is TRBV9 and J is TRBJ2-3; TRBD2 aligns across 9 bases. This CDR3 has 15 amino acids. The germline V gene encodes CDR1 SGDLS and CDR2 YYNGEE. The trim removed 6 bases at V and 3 bases at J, leaving 8 bases unmatched. The CDR3 DNA is TGTGCCAGCACCTTCAGCGGGGGGACGACAGATACGCAGTATTTT. Protein: CASTFSGGTTDTQYF.

V is TRBV7-9 and J is TRBJ2-5; TRBD2 might be the D (7 bases). Trimming removed 1 base at V and 2 bases at J, with 11 bases between. This CDR3 has 15 residues. Germline assignment: CDR1 SEHNR and CDR2 FQNEAQ (reference sequence). This chain's CDR3 is CASSLEGGLQETQYF. DNA of the CDR3: TGTGCCAGCAGCTTAGAGGGGGGGCTGCAAGAGACCCAGTACTTC.

The chain joins TRBV7-2 to TRBJ1-5, with D tentatively TRBD1 (5 bases). The ends were cut back, 3 bases at V and 1 base at J, with 10 bases in the middle. Per the germline V gene, CDR1 is SGHTA and CDR2 is FQGNSA. CDR3 length: 15 residues. The CDR3 sequence is CASSLQGGSNQPQHF. The CDR3 DNA reads as TGTGCCAGCAGCTTGCAGGGTGGAAGCAATCAGCCCCAGCATTTT.

This rearrangement joins TRBV6-1 to TRBJ1-6, with D unclear. V shed 2 bases and J shed 9 bases, with 20 bases lying between them. Germline assignment: CDR1 MNHNS and CDR2 SASEGT. This CDR3 has 17 amino acids. CDR3 in amino acids: CASSERLRFRIASPLHF. CDR3 DNA: TGTGCCAGCAGTGAAAGGCTCCGATTCAGGATCGCTTCACCCCTCCACTTT.

The V call is TRBV30, the J call TRBJ2-3; D is unclear. The germline gives CDR1 GTSNPN, CDR2 SVGIG (reference sequence). With 2 bases removed from V and 4 bases from J, the gap between germline ends came to 10 bases. The CDR3 length is 13 residues. The DNA for the CDR3 is TGTGCCTGGAGTCTCAGACGGGCAGATACGCAGTATTTT. Amino acids: CAWSLRRADTQYF.

The chain combines TRBV5-1 with TRBJ2-5; D is possibly TRBD1 (6 bases). This CDR3 spans 14 amino acids. Germline V CDR1 and CDR2: SGHRS, YFSETQ. Between the trimmed V and J ends, which lost 3 bases and 1 base, there was a span of 10 bases. The DNA of the CDR3 is TGCGCCAGCAGCTCGGACAGTATCCAAGAGACCCAGTACTTC. This codes for CASSSDSIQETQYF.

This rearrangement joins TRBV18 to TRBJ1-2, with 7 nucleotides matching TRBD1. The CDR3 length is 14 residues. The junction had 5 bases not matched to a gene; V was cut back by 6 bases and J by 1 base. The germline V gene has CDR1 KGHSH and CDR2 LQKENI. In DNA form, the CDR3 reads TGTGCCAGCTCGACGGACAGGAGTAACTATGGCTACACCTTC. Its protein is CASSTDRSNYGYTF.

The rearrangement uses TRBV7-2 and TRBJ2-7; a possible D gene is TRBD2 (6 bases). Trimming pared 2 bases from V and 7 bases from J, leaving 21 bases between. CDR1 is SGHTA and CDR2 is FQGNSA in the germline V gene. The CDR3 is made up of 16 amino acids. The CDR3 bases are TGTGCCAGCAGCTTACAAGCTGGGCGGGGCCTTGGGGAGCAGTACTTC. This gives the protein CASSLQAGRGLGEQYF.

The chain uses TRBV19 and TRBJ1-5; 9 bases line up with TRBD1. The trim removed 7 bases at V and 6 bases at J, leaving 4 bases unmatched. This CDR3 is built from 13 residues. Germline V gene data show CDR1 as LNHDA and CDR2 as SQIVND (reference sequence). The CDR3 bases are TGTGCCAGTACTACAGGGGGCGGTCAGCCCCAGCATTTT. This encodes CASTTGGGQPQHF.